These 8 T cell receptor beta chains share one sample of origin, sequenced in a study of CD8 T cells in ankylosing spondylitis. In TCRdb, the 5' RACE reads were re-called with MiXCR into one record per CDR3 protein. This table holds 250,000 to 400,000 distinct CDR3 sequences, around a tenth found once. Sequencing was carried out using blood, either unsorted or a sorted T cell fraction (not recorded which). The receptors were gathered from a female donor with ankylosing spondylitis or in good health (not recorded which).

This clonotype was observed at least ten times. The rearrangement links TRBV20-1 to TRBJ2-7; a possible D gene is TRBD1 (5 bases). The CDR3 has 13 amino acids. The germline V and J ends were trimmed by 3 bases and 2 bases, with 11 bases remaining between them. The germline V gene has CDR1 DFQATT and CDR2 SNEGSKA (reference sequence). In nucleotides, the CDR3 is TGCAGTGCTAGGACAGTTGCGGCCTACGAGCAGTACTTC. It translates to CSARTVAAYEQYF.

This clonotype appeared a few times. The CDR3: CASSWGGVTEAFF. The DNA for the CDR3 is TGTGCCAGCAGCTGGGGGGGAGTCACTGAAGCTTTCTTT. The chain recombines TRBV11-2 with TRBJ1-1, with D maybe TRBD1 (5 bases). CDR1 and CDR2 from the germline V gene are SGHAT and FQNNGV. V lost 4 bases, J lost 4 bases, and 10 bases lay in between. The CDR3 extends over 13 amino acids.

Points on this clonotype: This may be a read error, as it is one base from a much larger clone. This sequence joins TRBV5-1 and TRBJ2-2; D possibly corresponds to TRBD2 (5 bases). This CDR3 is built from 14 residues. Germline V CDR1 and CDR2: SGHRS, YFSETQ. The CDR3 loop reads CASSFRPVSGELLF. The CDR3 region has the DNA TGCGCCAGCAGCTTCCGTCCGGTGTCCGGGGAGCTGCTTTTT.

The chain recombines TRBV3-1 with TRBJ2-2; D possibly uses TRBD1 or TRBD2 (6 bases each). CDR3 length: 19 residues. Germline CDR1 reads LGHDT; CDR2 reads YNNKEL (reference sequence). V was clipped by 5 bases and J by 5 bases, with 27 bases between them. CDR3 nucleotide sequence: TGTGCCAGCAGCGTAGGAGGGGGGACTCACGATAAAGGGACCGGGGAGCTGTTTTTT. This sequence encodes CASSVGGGTHDKGTGELFF.

This clonotype was seen many times. The chain links TRBV20-1 to TRBJ2-1; D may match TRBD1 or TRBD2 (5 bases each). This CDR3 is built from 12 residues. The germline CDR1 and CDR2 sequences are DFQATT and SNEGSKA (reference sequence). The V end was cut by 6 bases, the J end by 4 bases, with 10 bases between. The CDR3 is CSAGDLYNEQFF. CDR3 sequence (DNA): TGCAGTGCAGGGGACCTATACAATGAGCAGTTCTTC.

Many counts were recorded for this clonotype. The chain combines TRBV29-1 with TRBJ2-7, with D possibly being TRBD1 (6 bases). CDR3 size: 9 residues. The germline V gene encodes CDR1 SQVTM and CDR2 ANQGSEA. Trimming left V 5 bases short and J 11 bases short, with 10 bases between. The CDR3 sequence is CSVWGQKYF. The CDR3 DNA reads as TGCAGCGTTTGGGGACAAAAGTACTTC.

This clonotype occurred many times. This chain joins TRBV5-1 and TRBJ1-2, with 7 bases identical to TRBD1. CDR1 SGHRS and CDR2 YFSETQ come from the germline V gene. This CDR3 comprises 13 residues. V was pared by 3 bases and J by 3 bases, with 2 bases of the junction left unmatched. The CDR3 region has the DNA TGCGCCAGCAGCTCTCAGGGGGACTATGGCTACACCTTC. This sequence encodes CASSSQGDYGYTF.

This clonotype was counted many times. The chain uses TRBV5-1 and TRBJ2-2, with D perhaps being TRBD1 or TRBD2 (5 bases each). Trimming took off 5 bases at V and 4 bases at J, with 15 bases between the two ends. CDR3 size: 15 residues. The germline V gene has CDR1 SGHRS and CDR2 YFSETQ. CDR3 sequence: CASSSPGTSTGELFF. In nucleotides, the CDR3 is TGCGCCAGCAGTTCACCAGGGACGAGCACCGGGGAGCTGTTTTTT.